This T cell receptor beta chain came from a study of blood T cells in healthy people across ages. This clonotype came up a few times. Germline loops: CDR1 ENHRY, CDR2 SYGVKD. V shed 4 bases, J shed 0 bases, and the junction held 2 bases outside the gene matches. CDR3 length: 14 amino acids. A second PCR, run for about 6 to 11 cycles, used a sample-barcoded 5' primer plus a J-beta primer mix. Each CDR3 protein gets one entry after TCRdb re-called the 5' RACE reads with MiXCR. In the table there are 1.6 million or so distinct CDR3 sequences, approximately 32% of which are singletons. The chain carries TRBV10-3 and TRBJ1-1, with 7 bases fitting TRBD1. The sequenced sample consisted of blood. The TCR was taken from a woman aged 25 to 45 in good health. The CDR3 loop is CAISVQGVNTEAFF. The CDR3 coding sequence is TGTGCCATCAGTGTCCAGGGGGTGAACACTGAAGCTTTCTTT.